These 7 T cell receptor beta chains were sequenced from one sample in a study of T cell responses to AZD1222 COVID-19 vaccine. Assay used: immunoSEQ multiplex PCR; TCRdb lists only in-frame clones, some missing. The sample comprises about 67,000 clones, about 80% of which are singletons, and about 6.5% rests with the top ten. The sequenced sample was peripheral blood, obtained 28 days after the second AZD1222 dose. These receptors were collected from an adult who received the AZD1222 COVID-19 vaccine.

This clone is deemed medium-sized. This chain connects TRBV5-6 to TRBJ1-4, with 10 bases aligning to TRBD1. CDR1 is SGHDT, CDR2 YYEEEE, per germline. V lost 5 bases, J lost 5 bases, and 9 bases stayed unmatched. The length of the CDR3 is 16 residues. CDR3 loop: CASSSPRQGANEKLFF. The CDR3 coding sequence is TGTGCCAGCAGTTCCCCAAGACAGGGGGCAAATGAAAAACTGTTTTTT. Supplemented by reference TRBV5-6 and TRBJ1-4, the full variable domain reads DAGVTQSPTHLIKTRGQQVTLRCSPKSGHDTVSWYQQALGQGPQFIFQYYEEEERQRGNFPDRFSGHQFPNYSSELNVNALLLGDSALYLCASSSPRQGANEKLFFGSGTQLSVL.

The DNA for the CDR3 is TGCGCCAGCAGCCAAGAAGCGGGGGCCCCCTCAATCACGCAGTATTTT. As protein: CASSQEAGAPSITQYF. This chain connects TRBV4-3 to TRBJ2-3; 8 positions match TRBD2. The CDR3 runs to 16 residues. Germline CDR1 is LGHNA and CDR2 is YSLEER. V was pared by 0 bases and J by 9 bases, with 11 bases of the junction left unmatched.

This chain links TRBV5-1 with TRBJ2-1; TRBD2 agrees at 12 bases. The germline V gene encodes CDR1 SGHRS and CDR2 YFSETQ. The CDR3 spans 20 residues. V shed 3 bases and J 0 bases; nucleotides not matched to a gene: 13. This CDR3 is CASSSSTSGGPPGSYNEQFF. The CDR3 nucleotides are TGCGCCAGCAGCTCCAGTACTAGCGGGGGGCCGCCGGGCTCCTACAATGAGCAGTTCTTC.

The CDR3 region has the DNA TGTGCCAGCAGGGTGACTAGCGGGGGTTACGAGCAGTACTTC. This codes for CASRVTSGGYEQYF. V usage is TRBV2 and J usage is TRBJ2-7, with 12 bases that match TRBD2. This CDR3 is built from 14 residues. Trimming at V came to 6 bases and at J to 4 bases, leaving 4 bases not matched to a gene. Germline V lookup: CDR1 SNHLY, CDR2 FYNNEI. Drawing the rest from reference TRBV2 and TRBJ2-7, the complete variable domain is EPEVTQTPSHQVTQMGQEVILRCVPISNHLYFYWYRQILGQKVEFLVSFYNNEISEKSEIFDDQFSVERPDGSNFTLKIRSTKLEDSAMYFCASRVTSGGYEQYFGPGTRLTVT.

This clone has a handful of counts. Here the CDR3 reads CSVEGARGTEAFF. In DNA, the CDR3 is TGCAGCGTTGAGGGGGCGCGCGGGACTGAAGCTTTCTTT. The chain links TRBV29-1 to TRBJ1-1, with TRBD1 as a possible D gene (6 bases). CDR3 length: 13 amino acids. V was cut by 3 bases and J by 5 bases, with 13 bases left in between. Germline CDR1 reads SQVTM; CDR2 reads ANQGSEA.

This rearrangement joins TRBV20-1 to TRBJ2-5; D is ambiguous. The V gene's germline CDR1 is DFQATT and CDR2 SNEGSKA (reference sequence). There are 11 residues in the CDR3. Trimming left V 3 bases short and J 5 bases short, with 7 bases between. The CDR3 spells CSARSPETQYF. The DNA of the CDR3 is TGCAGTGCTAGGAGCCCGGAGACCCAGTACTTC.

This chain uses TRBV6-5 with TRBJ1-4; D is perhaps TRBD1 (5 bases). V was clipped by 7 bases and J by 10 bases, with 16 bases between them. The germline gives CDR1 MNHEY, CDR2 SVGAGI. The CDR3 runs to 13 residues. CDR3 amino acids: CASIRTQGGKLFF. The CDR3 bases are TGTGCCAGCATTAGAACCCAGGGAGGAAAACTGTTTTTT.